This T cell receptor (beta chain) came from a study of cytomegalovirus exposure and HLA in healthy donors. Study at large: From donors who were HLA-typed, an early data release held around 80 million unique TCRs. Researchers found that roughly 77% of 398 genotyped donors fell within the Caucasian-associated ancestry cluster. Overall study results and limits: Earlier analysis found most TCR beta V segments productive about 90% or about 30% of the time. Clonal expansion, a later analysis showed, was greater in HLA-associated TCR beta chains than in equally common others.

The sample holds a few counts of this clone. The antigen remains undetermined. The CDR3 is 13 amino acids. V was cut by 0 bases and J by 11 bases, with 10 bases left in between. Per germline, CDR1 MGHRA and CDR2 YSYEKL. Primers included in the PCR were 60 Vbeta and 13 Jbeta primers. Generated by immunoSEQ multiplex PCR, the TCRdb table keeps only in-frame clones and is missing some. The table includes some 140,000 clones, approximately 8.9% detected once. This clonotype was obtained from a woman aged 40 to 50 in good health and CMV-seropositive. V and J are TRBV4-1 and TRBJ1-4; D is undetermined. The sequenced material came from PBMCs. Written as DNA, the CDR3 is TGCGCCAGCAGCCAAGAGGTACAGCCTAAACTGTTTTTT. Protein: CASSQEVQPKLFF.